This entry is about one TCR beta chain. The protocol was immunoSEQ multiplex PCR, while the TCRdb copy is restricted to in-frame clones and leaves out a portion. The data contain about 80,000 clones, 94% of them singletons. These data are taken from a study of OX40 agonist ivuxolimab in advanced cancers. CDR1 and CDR2 from the germline V gene are SEHNR and FQNEAQ (reference sequence). Germline trimming cut 4 bases from V and 6 bases from J; bases unmatched to any gene: 2. This CDR3 contains 15 residues. The sequence came from an adult with an advanced solid tumor such as melanoma, head and neck, liver or kidney cancer. V usage is TRBV7-9 and J usage is TRBJ1-6; 11 bases map to TRBD1. The material was CD4+ or CD8+ T cells sorted from blood, obtained in a trial of the OX40 agonist ivuxolimab. This CDR3 is CASSSGQGGNSPLHF. For the CDR3, the DNA is TGTGCCAGCAGCTCGGGACAGGGGGGTAATTCACCCCTCCACTTT.